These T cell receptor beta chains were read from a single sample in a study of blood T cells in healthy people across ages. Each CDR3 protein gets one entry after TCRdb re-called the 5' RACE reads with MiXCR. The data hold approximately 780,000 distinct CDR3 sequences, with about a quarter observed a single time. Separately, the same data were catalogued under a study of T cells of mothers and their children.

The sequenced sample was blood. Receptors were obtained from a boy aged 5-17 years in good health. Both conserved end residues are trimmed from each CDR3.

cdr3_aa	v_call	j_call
SARAVRAYEQY	TRBV20-1	-
ASPGQGPQETQY	TRBV2	TRBJ2-5
ASAVNEQF	TRBV6-1	TRBJ2-1
ASSWGGQGSYEQY	TRBV6-5	TRBJ2-7
ASSGRWGDTQY	TRBV2	TRBJ2-3
ASTQGAFNQPQH	TRBV12-3/TRBV12-4	TRBJ1-5
ASSPDPRARELF	TRBV7-9	TRBJ2-2
ASTFRRRSSGNTIY	TRBV28	TRBJ1-3
ASSEIREYEQY	TRBV6-1	-
ASSQGTYMNTEAF	TRBV14	TRBJ1-1
ASSQRGAEETQY	TRBV7-9	TRBJ2-5
ASSLGGAGSSYNEQF	TRBV11-2	TRBJ2-1
ASSYLTSGYHNEQF	TRBV11-2	TRBJ2-1
SVVQTGEGYT	TRBV29-1	TRBJ1-2
AGYSGQDYGYT	TRBV24-1	TRBJ1-2
ASTPGLAGHYEQY	TRBV12-3/TRBV12-4	-
ASSLFGGATDTQY	TRBV27	TRBJ2-3
ASSLRTDSSRRLY	TRBV5-1	TRBJ2-7
AWSSGASGNTIY	TRBV30	TRBJ1-3
SAREQGYEQY	TRBV20-1	TRBJ2-7
ASKYGQNYGYT	TRBV12-3/TRBV12-4	TRBJ1-2
ASSPGLAGIYNEQF	TRBV3-1	TRBJ2-1
ASSLVGRNEKPF	TRBV7-8	TRBJ1-4
ASSYFGTGTLRPNSPLH	TRBV6-5	TRBJ1-6
ASKGSNRVGNEQF	TRBV5-1	TRBJ2-1
ASSEPGQGNEQF	TRBV28	TRBJ2-1
ASSYSRLAGDETQY	TRBV6-5	TRBJ2-5
ASSQEPLVRVPEAF	TRBV3-1	TRBJ1-1
SESWGTSTDTQY	TRBV29-1	TRBJ2-3
ASSLYPVSGNTIH	TRBV12-3/TRBV12-4	TRBJ1-3
ASSLVQPTTGELF	TRBV28	TRBJ2-2
ASSPRLAGGLVGEQF	TRBV9	-
ASMGGADYGYT	TRBV2	TRBJ1-2
SAGNPSTDTQY	TRBV20-1	TRBJ2-3
ASGLGQGLDKQY	TRBV6-5	TRBJ2-7
ASGRGQTTGELF	TRBV2	TRBJ2-2
ASSLLDYNEQF	TRBV5-5	TRBJ2-1
ASKSFEAF	TRBV27	TRBJ1-1
ASSYSGRYEQY	TRBV6-2/TRBV6-3	TRBJ2-7
AIRPGQGADTQY	TRBV10-3	TRBJ2-3
ASRRGTLGTQY	TRBV6-5	TRBJ2-3
ASSLAQGANTEAF	TRBV12-3/TRBV12-4	TRBJ1-1
SVWLWTSGGVAKNIQY	TRBV29-1	TRBJ2-4
SARGSGTYEQY	TRBV20-1	TRBJ2-7
ASSKIWTGDEGYT	TRBV12-3/TRBV12-4	TRBJ1-2